A selection of T cell receptor beta chains follows, all from one sample in a study of T-cell memory formation after mild COVID-19. TCRdb re-called the 5' RACE reads through MiXCR, storing one row per CDR3 protein. The sample carries 180,000 or so distinct CDR3 sequences, more than 15% recorded once. The sequenced sample consisted of PBMCs or a T cell subset sorted from them (not recorded which). Receptor source: an adult woman who had mild COVID-19 (a few samples of this study predate the infection). Cell type and time point are not known. The CDR3 runs from the conserved cysteine through the conserved F or W. D genes are given only for firm matches. The size of a clone is reported for some rows only, either as once, few or many, or as a class for expanded clones.

j_gene: TRBJ2-1
abundance: few
v_gene: TRBV7-2
d_gene: NA
CDR3aa: CASSLGPAGEQFF
CDR3nt: TGTGCCAGCAGCTTAGGACCCGCCGGGGAGCAGTTCTTC

j_gene: TRBJ2-3
abundance: many
v_gene: TRBV5-1
d_gene: TRBD2
CDR3aa: CASSRTSGRADTQYF
CDR3nt: TGTGCCAGCAGTCGCACTAGCGGGAGGGCAGATACGCAGTATTTT

j_gene: TRBJ1-1
abundance: NA
v_gene: TRBV30
d_gene: NA
CDR3aa: CAWNTGPEAFF
CDR3nt: TGTGCCTGGAATACAGGTCCTGAAGCTTTCTTT

j_gene: TRBJ2-7
abundance: many
v_gene: TRBV12-3/TRBV12-4
d_gene: NA
CDR3aa: CASSLGQPYEQYF
CDR3nt: TGTGCCAGCAGTTTAGGCCAGCCCTACGAGCAGTACTTC

j_gene: TRBJ2-1
abundance: NA
v_gene: TRBV15
d_gene: NA
CDR3aa: CATSRDKPGRGEQFF
CDR3nt: TGTGCCACCAGCAGAGATAAACCCGGGCGGGGTGAGCAGTTCTTC

j_gene: TRBJ1-5
abundance: NA
v_gene: TRBV5-4
d_gene: TRBD1
CDR3aa: CASSLGTGANQPQHF
CDR3nt: TGTGCCAGCAGCTTGGGGACAGGGGCTAATCAGCCCCAGCATTTT

j_gene: TRBJ2-1
abundance: few
v_gene: TRBV7-9
d_gene: NA
CDR3aa: CASRLGLARNNEQFF
CDR3nt: TGTGCCAGCAGACTAGGGCTAGCGAGGAACAATGAGCAGTTCTTC

j_gene: TRBJ1-1
abundance: NA
v_gene: TRBV12-3/TRBV12-4
d_gene: TRBD1
CDR3aa: CASTRDRGLNTEAFF
CDR3nt: TGTGCCAGCACCCGGGACAGGGGATTGAACACTGAAGCTTTCTTT

j_gene: TRBJ2-7
abundance: few
v_gene: TRBV27
d_gene: NA
CDR3aa: CASSTSPYEQYF
CDR3nt: TGTGCCAGCAGTACTAGCCCCTACGAGCAGTACTTC

j_gene: TRBJ2-7
abundance: NA
v_gene: TRBV29-1
d_gene: TRBD2
CDR3aa: CSVEVASGGGGEQYF
CDR3nt: TGCAGCGTTGAAGTGGCTAGCGGGGGAGGAGGGGAGCAGTACTTC

j_gene: TRBJ2-1
abundance: few
v_gene: TRBV18
d_gene: NA
CDR3aa: CASSPPWASNEQFF
CDR3nt: TGTGCCAGCTCACCACCCTGGGCCTCGAATGAGCAGTTCTTC

j_gene: TRBJ1-2
abundance: few
v_gene: TRBV21-1
d_gene: NA
CDR3aa: CASSRRTFVFRYYGYTF
CDR3nt: TGTGCCAGCAGCCGGAGGACATTCGTGTTTCGTTATTATGGCTACACCTTC

j_gene: TRBJ2-1
abundance: once
v_gene: TRBV20-1
d_gene: TRBD2
CDR3aa: CSAGLAPVNEQFF
CDR3nt: TGCAGTGCCGGACTAGCGCCAGTGAATGAGCAGTTCTTC

j_gene: TRBJ1-2
abundance: many
v_gene: TRBV9
d_gene: TRBD1
CDR3aa: CASSVGTGVQYGYTF
CDR3nt: TGTGCCAGCAGCGTAGGGACAGGGGTACAGTATGGCTACACCTTC

j_gene: TRBJ1-1
abundance: NA
v_gene: TRBV12-3/TRBV12-4
d_gene: TRBD1
CDR3aa: CASRYGQGLNTEAFF
CDR3nt: TGTGCCAGCAGATACGGACAGGGACTGAACACTGAAGCTTTCTTT

j_gene: TRBJ2-5
abundance: NA
v_gene: TRBV10-3
d_gene: NA
CDR3aa: CAIRNQGPETQYF
CDR3nt: TGTGCCATCAGGAACCAAGGCCCAGAGACCCAGTACTTC

j_gene: TRBJ2-7
abundance: NA
v_gene: TRBV2
d_gene: TRBD2
CDR3aa: CASRDGLAGDEQYF
CDR3nt: TGTGCCAGCAGAGACGGACTAGCGGGAGACGAGCAGTACTTC

j_gene: TRBJ1-3
abundance: NA
v_gene: TRBV3-1
d_gene: NA
CDR3aa: CASSQRSGNTIYF
CDR3nt: TGTGCCAGCAGCCAGCGCTCTGGAAACACCATATATTTT

j_gene: TRBJ2-7
abundance: many
v_gene: TRBV29-1
d_gene: TRBD1
CDR3aa: CSVDPGQGDEQYF
CDR3nt: TGCAGCGTAGACCCGGGACAGGGAGACGAGCAGTACTTC

j_gene: TRBJ2-7
abundance: NA
v_gene: TRBV5-1
d_gene: TRBD1
CDR3aa: CASSWARITTRQGGYEQYF
CDR3nt: TGCGCCAGCAGCTGGGCGAGGATCACCACGAGACAGGGCGGCTACGAGCAGTACTTC

j_gene: TRBJ2-3
abundance: few
v_gene: TRBV2
d_gene: NA
CDR3aa: CASSARGLRTDTQYF
CDR3nt: TGTGCCAGCAGTGCCAGGGGATTACGCACAGATACGCAGTATTTT

j_gene: TRBJ1-1
abundance: many
v_gene: TRBV12-3/TRBV12-4
d_gene: TRBD1
CDR3aa: CASSFGLDRVNTEAFF
CDR3nt: TGTGCCAGCAGTTTTGGCCTGGACAGGGTCAACACTGAAGCTTTCTTT

j_gene: TRBJ2-3
abundance: few
v_gene: TRBV18
d_gene: TRBD1
CDR3aa: CASSPPGTGTDTQYF
CDR3nt: TGTGCCAGCTCACCACCGGGGACAGGCACAGATACGCAGTATTTT

j_gene: TRBJ2-3
abundance: NA
v_gene: TRBV9
d_gene: TRBD2
CDR3aa: CASSVATSGYTDTQYF
CDR3nt: TGTGCCAGCAGCGTAGCGACTAGCGGTTACACAGATACGCAGTATTTT

j_gene: TRBJ1-2
abundance: few
v_gene: TRBV29-1
d_gene: NA
CDR3aa: CSVVVPGRDYGYTF
CDR3nt: TGCAGCGTTGTGGTCCCAGGAAGAGACTATGGCTACACCTTC

j_gene: TRBJ2-7
abundance: NA
v_gene: TRBV24-1
d_gene: NA
CDR3aa: CATSRDRPEGQYF
CDR3nt: TGTGCCACCAGCCGGGACCGGCCCGAGGGGCAGTACTTC

j_gene: TRBJ2-1
abundance: NA
v_gene: TRBV3-1
d_gene: TRBD1
CDR3aa: CASSPRTGDHEQFF
CDR3nt: TGTGCCAGCAGCCCACGGACAGGGGACCATGAGCAGTTCTTC

j_gene: TRBJ2-2
abundance: few
v_gene: TRBV7-3
d_gene: NA
CDR3aa: CASSLASTGELFF
CDR3nt: TGTGCCAGCAGCTTAGCTAGCACCGGGGAGCTGTTTTTT

j_gene: TRBJ2-3
abundance: NA
v_gene: TRBV29-1
d_gene: TRBD2
CDR3aa: CSVDGTSGNTDTQYF
CDR3nt: TGCAGCGTTGATGGGACTAGCGGAAACACAGATACGCAGTATTTT

j_gene: TRBJ2-5
abundance: few
v_gene: TRBV7-9
d_gene: NA
CDR3aa: CASSLPGLLGTQYF
CDR3nt: TGTGCCAGCAGCTTACCGGGACTCCTGGGGACCCAGTACTTC

j_gene: TRBJ1-1
abundance: many
v_gene: TRBV7-3
d_gene: TRBD1
CDR3aa: CASSLQGMNTEAFF
CDR3nt: TGCGCCAGCAGCTTACAGGGGATGAACACTGAAGCTTTCTTT

j_gene: TRBJ2-2
abundance: NA
v_gene: TRBV5-1
d_gene: TRBD2
CDR3aa: CASSRAGEHANTGELFF
CDR3nt: TGCGCCAGCAGCCGGGCGGGAGAGCACGCGAACACCGGGGAGCTGTTTTTT

j_gene: TRBJ2-4
abundance: NA
v_gene: TRBV7-8
d_gene: TRBD2
CDR3aa: CASSLDLAGGIQYF
CDR3nt: TGTGCCAGCAGCTTAGATTTAGCGGGAGGCATTCAGTACTTC

j_gene: TRBJ1-1
abundance: few
v_gene: TRBV20-1
d_gene: NA
CDR3aa: CSAFNRDFPEAFF
CDR3nt: TGCAGTGCGTTTAACAGGGATTTTCCTGAAGCTTTCTTT

j_gene: TRBJ1-6
abundance: few
v_gene: TRBV5-4
d_gene: NA
CDR3aa: CASSLGQGSWSPLHF
CDR3nt: TGTGCCAGCAGCTTGGGGCAGGGAAGCTGGTCACCCCTCCACTTT

j_gene: TRBJ2-5
abundance: NA
v_gene: TRBV7-8
d_gene: TRBD2
CDR3aa: CASSPTSGGVRETQYF
CDR3nt: TGTGCCAGCAGCCCTACTAGCGGGGGGGTCCGGGAGACCCAGTACTTC

j_gene: TRBJ2-7
abundance: many
v_gene: TRBV29-1
d_gene: NA
CDR3aa: CSVTIPETLSYEQYF
CDR3nt: TGCAGCGTTACGATTCCGGAGACCCTTTCCTACGAGCAGTACTTC

j_gene: TRBJ2-3
abundance: NA
v_gene: TRBV7-2
d_gene: NA
CDR3aa: CASSFLPSSTDTQYF
CDR3nt: TGTGCCAGCAGCTTCCTACCCTCTAGCACAGATACGCAGTATTTT

j_gene: TRBJ2-5
abundance: few
v_gene: TRBV28
d_gene: TRBD1
CDR3aa: CASSPSDRAETQYF
CDR3nt: TGTGCCAGCAGCCCGTCGGACAGGGCAGAGACCCAGTACTTC

j_gene: TRBJ2-5
abundance: NA
v_gene: TRBV3-1
d_gene: TRBD1
CDR3aa: CASSLTQDRGRAQYF
CDR3nt: TGTGCCAGCAGCCTCACTCAGGACAGGGGGAGGGCCCAGTACTTC

j_gene: TRBJ1-3
abundance: NA
v_gene: TRBV6-6
d_gene: NA
CDR3aa: CASTAGASGNTIYF
CDR3nt: TGTGCCAGCACCGCGGGGGCCTCAGGAAACACCATATATTTT

j_gene: TRBJ2-2
abundance: NA
v_gene: TRBV12-3/TRBV12-4
d_gene: NA
CDR3aa: CASSLGQKNTGELFF
CDR3nt: TGTGCAAGCAGTTTAGGACAGAAGAACACCGGGGAGCTGTTTTTT

j_gene: TRBJ2-4
abundance: NA
v_gene: TRBV6-6
d_gene: NA
CDR3aa: CASRSGSLNIQYF
CDR3nt: TGTGCCAGCAGGAGTGGTTCTTTAAACATTCAGTACTTC

j_gene: TRBJ1-1
abundance: NA
v_gene: TRBV12-3/TRBV12-4
d_gene: NA
CDR3aa: CASSAHMGTEAFF
CDR3nt: TGTGCCAGCAGTGCACACATGGGCACTGAAGCTTTCTTT

j_gene: TRBJ1-6
abundance: NA
v_gene: TRBV18
d_gene: NA
CDR3aa: CASSDRGGRSSPLHF
CDR3nt: TGTGCCAGCTCAGATCGCGGGGGGCGAAGCTCACCCCTCCACTTT

j_gene: TRBJ2-7
abundance: NA
v_gene: TRBV5-1
d_gene: NA
CDR3aa: CASSLRLTSYEQYF
CDR3nt: TGCGCCAGCAGTCTTAGGCTTACCTCCTACGAGCAGTACTTC

j_gene: TRBJ2-4
abundance: NA
v_gene: TRBV24-1
d_gene: NA
CDR3aa: CATSAGNRTEKNIQYF
CDR3nt: TGTGCCACCAGTGCCGGCAACAGGACAGAGAAAAACATTCAGTACTTC

j_gene: TRBJ2-7
abundance: many
v_gene: TRBV7-2
d_gene: NA
CDR3aa: CASSLDWGSYEQYF
CDR3nt: TGTGCCAGCAGCTTAGATTGGGGGTCGTACGAGCAGTACTTC

j_gene: TRBJ2-1
abundance: NA
v_gene: TRBV5-4
d_gene: TRBD2
CDR3aa: CASSPTLAGGGYEQFF
CDR3nt: TGTGCCAGCAGCCCGACGTTAGCGGGAGGTGGCTATGAGCAGTTCTTC

j_gene: TRBJ1-1
abundance: few
v_gene: TRBV5-4
d_gene: NA
CDR3aa: CASSPRMGNTEAFF
CDR3nt: TGTGCCAGCAGCCCCAGGATGGGGAACACTGAAGCTTTCTTT

j_gene: TRBJ2-7
abundance: NA
v_gene: TRBV6-5
d_gene: TRBD2
CDR3aa: CASSSPGGTTYEQYF
CDR3nt: TGTGCCAGCAGCTCCCCGGGGGGGACAACCTACGAGCAGTACTTC

j_gene: TRBJ1-2
abundance: NA
v_gene: TRBV5-1
d_gene: NA
CDR3aa: CASSWDGNYGYTF
CDR3nt: TGCGCCAGCAGCTGGGACGGAAACTATGGCTACACCTTC